The 9 T cell receptor beta chains below come from one sample, sequenced in a study of early T cells in non-severe SARS-CoV-2 infection. Via MiXCR, TCRdb re-called the 5' RACE reads, giving one row per CDR3 protein. The sample has some 60,000 distinct CDR3 sequences, less than 10% seen once. The specimen sequenced was whole blood. These receptors were obtained from an adult who was a healthcare worker with PCR-confirmed SARS-CoV-2 infection or an uninfected control (not recorded which).

This clonotype was seen a handful of times. This rearrangement joins TRBV5-4 to TRBJ2-3; D is possibly TRBD2 (6 bases). This CDR3 comprises 15 residues. V lost 5 bases, J lost 1 base, and 14 bases lay in between. Germline V gene data show CDR1 as SGHNT and CDR2 as YYREEE (reference sequence). CDR3: CASRRGPSGTDTQYF. The CDR3, as DNA: TGTGCCAGCAGGCGGGGACCTTCTGGCACAGATACGCAGTATTTT.

This clonotype came up many times. This chain links TRBV7-6 with TRBJ2-3; TRBD2 is a possible D gene (7 bases). V was shortened by 0 bases and J by 11 bases, with 15 bases between the two germline ends. The CDR3 is 14 residues long. Germline V gene lookup returns CDR1 SGHVS and CDR2 FNYEAQ. The chain's CDR3 is CASSLAGGAYEQYF. In DNA, the CDR3 is TGTGCCAGCAGCTTAGCGGGGGGGGCCTATGAGCAGTATTTT.

This clonotype was found a few times. V usage is TRBV6-1 and J usage is TRBJ1-1; a possible D gene is TRBD1 (5 bases). Germline assignment: CDR1 MNHNS and CDR2 SASEGT. V dropped 7 bases and J dropped 5 bases, with 17 bases sitting between them. This CDR3 region has 14 residues. In DNA form, the CDR3 reads TGTGCCAGCATCAGCGGCGGGGGAGGAACTGAAGCTTTCTTT. It translates to CASISGGGGTEAFF.

The chain recombines TRBV4-1 with TRBJ1-2, with D possibly being TRBD1 (5 bases). Germline V gene sequence: CDR1 MGHRA, CDR2 YSYEKL. The germline V and J ends were trimmed by 4 bases and 6 bases, with 21 bases remaining between them. This CDR3 spans 16 amino acids. In DNA, the CDR3 is TGCGCCAGCAGCCCCGAGGACACTAGGGAACGGGATGGCTACACCTTC. Translated, it gives CASSPEDTRERDGYTF.

This sequence joins TRBV9 and TRBJ1-2; D gene unclear. CDR1 SGDLS and CDR2 YYNGEE come from the germline V gene. The CDR3 extends over 13 amino acids. V dropped 0 bases and J dropped 3 bases, with 6 bases sitting between them. CDR3 sequence (DNA): TGTGCCAGCAGCGTAGCCGAGTACTATGGCTACACCTTC. Its translation: CASSVAEYYGYTF.

This clonotype was picked up a small number of times. The chain uses TRBV10-3 and TRBJ2-1, with 10 bases identical to TRBD2. This CDR3 is 15 amino acids long. J was trimmed by 7 bases and V by 7 bases; bases with no gene match: 10. Per germline, CDR1 ENHRY and CDR2 SYGVKD. The DNA for the CDR3 is TGTGCCATCAACCCAAGCGGGGGGGCCGGGAATGAGCAGTTCTTC. Translating it yields CAINPSGGAGNEQFF.

J is TRBJ2-2 and V is TRBV5-6, with D tentatively TRBD2 (5 bases). V was cut by 2 bases and J by 3 bases, with 17 bases left in between. This CDR3 has 17 amino acids. In germline, CDR1 is SGHDT, CDR2 YYEEEE. DNA of the CDR3: TGTGCCAGCAGCTTTATGTTCCGGGGTTTGGACACCGGGGAGCTGTTTTTT. It is translated as CASSFMFRGLDTGELFF.

As concerns this clonotype: Being one base from a much bigger clone, this may be a read error. The CDR3: CASSLAISLNFLTF. The CDR3 bases are TGTGCCAGCAGTTTAGCTATTAGCCTGAACTTCCTGACTTTC. The rearrangement links TRBV12-3 or TRBV12-4 to TRBJ2-6; D is unclear. V gave up 0 bases and J gave up 14 bases, with 14 bases separating them. The CDR3 totals 14 residues.

This clonotype was observed at least ten times. This chain uses TRBV9 with TRBJ2-3; no firm D call. The CDR3 is made up of 13 amino acids. Trimming cost V 4 bases and J 6 bases, with 12 bases left between them. Per the germline V gene, CDR1 is SGDLS and CDR2 is YYNGEE. The CDR3 DNA reads TGTGCCAGCAGCCCGATATTCGAGGATACGCAGTATTTT. This translates into CASSPIFEDTQYF.